Listed below are T cell receptor beta chains from one sample, sequenced in a study of regulatory T cells in long-lasting Graves disease. TCRdb fed the multiplex PCR reads into MiXCR, producing one record per CDR3 protein. The sample has 350,000 to 400,000 distinct CDR3 sequences, roughly 17% seen once. These sequences were also reported in another study, on T cells in Graves' hyperthyroidism and ophthalmopathy.

The sample consisted of peripheral blood mononuclear cells (PBMCs), taken at new diagnosis, from a patient treated with antithyroid drugs. These TCRs come from a woman between 18 and 29 years old with Graves disease. The CDR3 runs from the conserved cysteine through the conserved F or W. A D gene is named only where the DNA matches it firmly. The listing skips clone size in some rows; elsewhere it reads once, few, many or a size class.

TRBV3-1	-	TRBJ2-7	many	CASSQADSSYEQYF	TGTGCCAGCAGCCAAGCGGATAGCTCCTACGAGCAGTACTTC
TRBV6-1	TRBD2	TRBJ2-3	-	CASRPRGGVTDTQYF	TGTGCCAGCAGACCCCGGGGGGGCGTGACAGATACGCAGTATTTT
TRBV7-9	-	TRBJ2-3	few	CASSLDQGPSQWDTQYF	TGTGCCAGCAGCTTAGACCAGGGGCCCTCCCAATGGGATACGCAGTATTTT
TRBV6-1	-	TRBJ2-1	many	CASNWQGYNEQFF	TGTGCCAGCAATTGGCAGGGGTACAATGAGCAGTTCTTC
TRBV3-1	TRBD1	TRBJ2-7	many	CASSLWDSSYEQYF	TGTGCCAGCAGCCTGTGGGACAGCTCCTACGAGCAGTACTTC
TRBV28	TRBD1	TRBJ1-5	few	CASSSGGQGNQPQHF	TGTGCCAGCAGTTCCGGGGGACAGGGGAATCAGCCCCAGCATTTT
TRBV6-1	TRBD1	TRBJ1-6	many	CASRPSTGNSPLHF	TGTGCCAGCAGACCTTCGACAGGGAATTCACCCCTCCACTTT
TRBV5-5	TRBD1	TRBJ2-7	many	CASSDSGTETYEQYF	TGTGCCAGCAGCGATTCCGGGACAGAGACCTACGAGCAGTACTTC
TRBV19	-	TRBJ2-1	-	CASSMVGGNYYNEQFF	TGTGCCAGTAGTATGGTAGGGGGGAATTACTACAATGAGCAGTTCTTC
TRBV18	TRBD2	TRBJ2-1	many	CASSPGLARGEQFF	TGTGCCAGCTCACCGGGACTAGCGAGAGGTGAGCAGTTCTTC
TRBV19	-	TRBJ1-5	few	CASSIPFLSQPQHF	TGTGCCAGTAGTATCCCCTTCCTGAGTCAGCCCCAGCATTTT
TRBV20-1	-	TRBJ2-1	-	CSASDGNSYNEQFF	TGCAGTGCTTCCGACGGGAACTCCTACAATGAGCAGTTCTTC
TRBV19	-	TRBJ1-1	many	CASSMVGHWEAFF	TGTGCCAGTAGTATGGTGGGACATTGGGAAGCTTTCTTT
TRBV27	-	TRBJ2-1	many	CASSIGLHPNEQFF	TGTGCCAGCAGTATAGGACTACATCCCAATGAGCAGTTCTTC
TRBV6-1	TRBD2	TRBJ2-7	many	CASSRTSGTYEQYF	TGTGCCAGCAGTAGGACTAGCGGCACCTACGAGCAGTACTTC
TRBV14	-	TRBJ1-3	many	CASSPLGPSSGNTIYF	TGTGCCAGCAGCCCCCTGGGACCGTCCTCTGGAAACACCATATATTTT
TRBV5-1	-	TRBJ2-2	few	CASSLVDRAGELFF	TGCGCCAGCAGCTTGGTTGATAGGGCCGGGGAGCTGTTTTTT
TRBV5-1	TRBD1	TRBJ1-2	many	CASSLRTGDSGYTF	TGCGCCAGCAGCTTAAGGACAGGGGACTCTGGCTACACCTTC
TRBV5-1	-	TRBJ2-7	many	CASSLASGGYEQYF	TGCGCCAGCAGCTTGGCCTCCGGGGGCTACGAGCAGTACTTC
TRBV3-1	TRBD2	TRBJ2-4	-	CASSQDLSSGRAKNIQYF	TGTGCCAGCAGCCAAGATCTGAGTAGCGGGAGGGCCAAAAACATTCAGTACTTC
TRBV5-6	TRBD2	TRBJ2-3	-	CASSKLAGGRDTQYF	TGTGCCAGCAGCAAACTAGCGGGGGGGCGGGATACGCAGTATTTT
TRBV10-3	TRBD1	TRBJ2-7	-	CAISESNSRGGGEQYF	TGTGCCATCAGTGAGTCGAATTCCCGAGGGGGCGGCGAGCAGTACTTC
TRBV27	TRBD2	TRBJ2-1	many	CASSLGSGRGVGNEQFF	TGTGCCAGCAGTTTAGGTAGCGGGAGAGGCGTTGGGAATGAGCAGTTCTTC
TRBV30	-	TRBJ2-1	-	CACMNPKDRSYNEQFF	TGTGCCTGTATGAACCCTAAGGACCGGTCCTACAATGAGCAGTTCTTC
TRBV20-1	TRBD2	TRBJ2-1	many	CSARDGRTGGEQFF	TGCAGTGCTAGAGATGGAAGGACGGGAGGTGAGCAGTTCTTC
TRBV19	TRBD2	TRBJ2-2	-	CASSIGRPALAGVGNTGELFF	TGTGCCAGTAGTATTGGTAGGCCGGCGCTAGCGGGAGTAGGGAACACCGGGGAGCTGTTTTTT
TRBV4-1	-	TRBJ1-1	-	CASSQDGGAGTTEAFF	TGCGCCAGCAGCCAAGATGGGGGAGCAGGGACCACTGAAGCTTTCTTT
TRBV11-2	-	TRBJ1-1	many	CASSLNPISDTEAFF	TGTGCCAGCAGCTTGAACCCAATTAGCGACACTGAAGCTTTCTTT
TRBV12-3/TRBV12-4	-	TRBJ2-7	-	CASSFGTLSYEQYF	TGTGCCAGCAGTTTTGGGACACTTTCCTACGAGCAGTACTTC
TRBV19	TRBD1	TRBJ2-1	few	CASSPSGTGNNEQFF	TGTGCCAGTAGTCCCTCCGGGACAGGGAACAATGAGCAGTTCTTC
TRBV5-8	TRBD1	TRBJ1-5	once	CASSPSGTGNNQPQHF	TGCGCCAGCAGCCCCTCCGGGACAGGCAACAATCAGCCCCAGCATTTT